Given below is one T cell receptor beta chain in context. Its antigen is still unknown. This sample is part of a study of T cells expressing NK-cell markers. Study-level background: Sorted CD3+CD56+NKG2C+, CD3+CD56+NKG2C- and CD3+CD56-NKG2C+ T-cell subsets were beta-chain profiled. Study-wide points: In a group of 5 or 6 donors, dominant NKG2C+ clonotypes represented 1.0-7.0% of CD8+ T cells.

One entry per CDR3 protein, without DNA, is what TCRdb gives after re-calling the 5' RACE reads. This repertoire includes 300,000 to 450,000 distinct CDR3 sequences. The CDR3 loop spans 15 amino acids. CDR1 is KGHSH, CDR2 LQKENI, per germline. This TCR came from a man between 18 and 69 years old in good health. The source material was blood T cells: a sorted CD56 or NKG2C T cell subset, CD4+ or CD8+ T cells, or bulk PBMC T cells (not recorded which). This chain links TRBV18 with TRBJ1-5. The CDR3 protein is CASSPVSMGNQPQHF.